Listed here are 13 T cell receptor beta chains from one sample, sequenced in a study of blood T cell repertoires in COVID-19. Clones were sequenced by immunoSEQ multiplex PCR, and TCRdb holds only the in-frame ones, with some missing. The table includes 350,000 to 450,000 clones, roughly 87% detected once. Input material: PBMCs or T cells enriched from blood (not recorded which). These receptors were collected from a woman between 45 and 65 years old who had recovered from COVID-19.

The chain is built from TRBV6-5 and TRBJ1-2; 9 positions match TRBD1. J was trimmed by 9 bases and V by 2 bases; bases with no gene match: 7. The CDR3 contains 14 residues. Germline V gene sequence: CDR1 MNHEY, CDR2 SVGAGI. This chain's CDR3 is CASSYAGQGVSYTF. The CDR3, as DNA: TGTGCCAGCAGTTACGCGGGACAGGGAGTGAGCTACACCTTC.

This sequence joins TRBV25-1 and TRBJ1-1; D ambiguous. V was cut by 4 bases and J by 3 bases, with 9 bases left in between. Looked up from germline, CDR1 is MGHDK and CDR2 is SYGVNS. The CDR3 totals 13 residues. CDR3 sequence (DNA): TGTGCCAGCAGTGGCGGGGTTGACACTGAAGCTTTCTTT. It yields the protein CASSGGVDTEAFF.

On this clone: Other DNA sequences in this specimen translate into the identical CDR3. The CDR3 sequence is CASSETGDYGYTF. In DNA form, the CDR3 reads TGTGCCAGCAGTGAGACAGGGGATTATGGCTACACCTTC. The chain links TRBV6-1 to TRBJ1-2, with 8 nucleotides matching TRBD1. Germline-derived CDR1 and CDR2 are MNHNS and SASEGT. The CDR3 is made up of 13 amino acids. With V trimmed by 3 bases and J by 5 bases, 2 bases remained unmatched.

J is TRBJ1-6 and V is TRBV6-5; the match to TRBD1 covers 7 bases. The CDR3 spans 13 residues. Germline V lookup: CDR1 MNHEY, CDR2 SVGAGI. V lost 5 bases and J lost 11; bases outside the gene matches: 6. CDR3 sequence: CASSRQGLPPLHF. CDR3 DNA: TGTGCCAGCAGTCGACAGGGATTACCACCCCTCCACTTT.

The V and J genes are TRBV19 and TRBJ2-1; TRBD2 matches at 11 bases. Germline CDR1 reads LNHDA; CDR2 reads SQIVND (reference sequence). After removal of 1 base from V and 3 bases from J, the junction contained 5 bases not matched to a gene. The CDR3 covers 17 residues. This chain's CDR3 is CASSIGTSGLGYNEQFF. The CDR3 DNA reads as TGTGCCAGTAGTATAGGGACTAGCGGGTTAGGCTACAATGAGCAGTTCTTC.

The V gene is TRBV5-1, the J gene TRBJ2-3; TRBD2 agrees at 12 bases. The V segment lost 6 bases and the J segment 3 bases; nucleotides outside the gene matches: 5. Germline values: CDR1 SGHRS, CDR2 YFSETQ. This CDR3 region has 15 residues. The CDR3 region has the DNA TGCGCCAGCACCCTGACTAGCGGGAGAACAGATACGCAGTATTTT. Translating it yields CASTLTSGRTDTQYF.

In DNA form, the CDR3 reads TGTGCCAGCAGACCGCAGGTTAACTATGGCTACACCTTC. Translated: CASRPQVNYGYTF. The V and J genes are TRBV5-4 and TRBJ1-2, with no clear D. V was shortened by 5 bases and J by 1 base, with 9 bases between the two germline ends. The CDR3 is made up of 13 amino acids. The germline gives CDR1 SGHNT, CDR2 YYREEE (reference sequence).

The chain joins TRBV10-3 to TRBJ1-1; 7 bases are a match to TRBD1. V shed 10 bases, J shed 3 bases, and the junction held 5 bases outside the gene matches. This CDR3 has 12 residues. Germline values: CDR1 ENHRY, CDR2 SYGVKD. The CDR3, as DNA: TGTGCCACAGGACAGGCTTACACTGAAGCTTTCTTT. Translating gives CATGQAYTEAFF.

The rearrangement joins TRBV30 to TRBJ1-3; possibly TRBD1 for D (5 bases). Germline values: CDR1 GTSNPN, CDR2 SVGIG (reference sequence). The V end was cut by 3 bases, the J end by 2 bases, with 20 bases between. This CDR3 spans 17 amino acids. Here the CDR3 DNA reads TGTGCCTGGAGGTTGAGTGGATCAAGCAGGGCTGGAAACACCATATATTTT. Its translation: CAWRLSGSSRAGNTIYF.

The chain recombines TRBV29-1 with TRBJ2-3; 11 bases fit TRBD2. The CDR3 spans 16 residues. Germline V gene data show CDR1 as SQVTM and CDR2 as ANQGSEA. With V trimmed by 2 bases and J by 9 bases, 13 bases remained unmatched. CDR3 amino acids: CSVELASGRLWGTQYF. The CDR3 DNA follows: TGCAGCGTTGAATTGGCTAGCGGGAGGCTATGGGGGACGCAGTATTTT.

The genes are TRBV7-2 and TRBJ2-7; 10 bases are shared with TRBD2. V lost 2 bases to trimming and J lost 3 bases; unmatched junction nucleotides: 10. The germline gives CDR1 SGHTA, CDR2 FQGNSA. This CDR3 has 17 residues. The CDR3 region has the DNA TGTGCCAGCAGCTTAAGAGGTGGTAGCGGGGGGCTCTACGAGCAGTACTTC. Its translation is CASSLRGGSGGLYEQYF. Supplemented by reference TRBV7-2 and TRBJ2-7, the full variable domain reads GAGVSQSPSNKVTEKGKDVELRCDPISGHTALYWYRQSLGQGLEFLIYFQGNSAPDKSGLPSDRFSAERTGGSVSTLTIQRTQQEDSAVYLCASSLRGGSGGLYEQYFGPGTRLTVT.

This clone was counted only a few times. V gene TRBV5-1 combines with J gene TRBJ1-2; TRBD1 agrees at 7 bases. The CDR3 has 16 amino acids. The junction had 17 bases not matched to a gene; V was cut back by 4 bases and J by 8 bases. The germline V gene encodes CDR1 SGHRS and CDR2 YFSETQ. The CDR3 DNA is TGCGCCAGCAGCCCACTTGACGCCGGTGAGACAGGGGGCTACACCTTC. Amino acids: CASSPLDAGETGGYTF.

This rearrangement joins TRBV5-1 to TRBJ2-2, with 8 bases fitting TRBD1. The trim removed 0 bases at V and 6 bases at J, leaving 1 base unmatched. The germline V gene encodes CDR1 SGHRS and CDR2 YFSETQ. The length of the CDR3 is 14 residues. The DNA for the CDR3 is TGCGCCAGCAGCTTGGAGACAGGGGCCGGGGAGCTGTTTTTT. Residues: CASSLETGAGELFF.